The rows below give T cell receptor beta chains drawn from one sample of a study of T cell responses to AZD1222 COVID-19 vaccine. Libraries were prepared by immunoSEQ multiplex PCR; TCRdb keeps only in-frame clonotypes and omits some of them. This table has 180,000 or so clones, 90% to 95% appearing once. The material was peripheral blood, obtained on day 0 of AZD1222 vaccination. The receptors here all came from an adult in good health. CDR3s leave out the opening cysteine and the closing phenylalanine or tryptophan.

j_call v_call cdr3_length cdr3_aa
TRBJ1-4 TRBV4-1 18 ASSQELRTGSHATNEKLF
TRBJ2-7 TRBV7-9 12 ASSSTVGAREQY
TRBJ2-1 TRBV29-1 9 SVEDPGEQF
TRBJ1-2 TRBV5-1 11 ASSRGTGYGYT
TRBJ2-5 TRBV5-1 13 ASSYRDRDQETQY
TRBJ2-1 TRBV5-1 10 ASSLEINEQF
TRBJ2-7 TRBV18 11 ASSPDNSYEQY
TRBJ1-5 TRBV7-9 11 ASSFSSNQPQH
TRBJ2-7 TRBV10-3 12 AISRASGSGEQY
TRBJ2-4 TRBV5-4 13 ASSLGGMAGSIQY
TRBJ2-2 TRBV7-3 12 ASSRQGGSGELF
TRBJ1-4 TRBV19 11 ASCGRLHEKLF
TRBJ2-4 TRBV27 14 ASRREGGLAKNIQY
TRBJ1-3 TRBV6-1 16 ASSEALLSGSSGNTIY
TRBJ1-3 TRBV20-1 13 SASKIAPSGNTIY
TRBJ2-3 TRBV9 14 ASSVEGAGGSDTQY
TRBJ2-2 TRBV4-1 16 ASSQAARDRGLSGELF
TRBJ2-7 TRBV7-9 15 ASSNWISGSDSYEQY
TRBJ1-5 TRBV4-1 11 ASSHKTVEPQH
TRBJ2-1 TRBV7-9 12 ASSFRGLYNEQF
TRBJ1-1 TRBV28 12 ASSDTGRKSEAF
TRBJ2-7 TRBV7-3 12 ASSPGSVGSEQY
TRBJ1-1 TRBV19 11 ASRHRDRPGAF
TRBJ2-5 TRBV27 12 ASSLAGLSETQY
TRBJ1-1 TRBV7-2 13 ASSLSRGARAEAF
TRBJ2-5 TRBV10-3 13 AISGAGEAWETQY
TRBJ2-7 TRBV25-1 13 ASSEKGLGTWEQY
TRBJ2-7 TRBV3-1/TRBV3-2 10 ASSGDYVVQY
TRBJ2-5 TRBV3-1/TRBV3-2 10 ASSQVGETQY
TRBJ1-6 TRBV7-9 12 ASSLKSTHSPLH
TRBJ1-1 TRBV11-2 11 ASSLAVNTEAF
TRBJ1-2 TRBV3-1/TRBV3-2 12 ASSPRTGGYGYT
TRBJ2-1 TRBV18 11 ASSPDRLHEQF
TRBJ2-1 TRBV5-1 12 ASSLELAGDRQF
TRBJ1-2 TRBV19 11 ASTEWGPYGYT
TRBJ2-7 TRBV24-1 13 ATSDSAGLPYEQY
TRBJ1-6 TRBV12-3/TRBV12-4 11 ASSLSGESPLH
TRBJ1-1 TRBV25-1 11 ASRVAGGTEAF
TRBJ2-2 TRBV6-1 12 ASSEFPSTGELF
TRBJ2-1 TRBV24-1 12 ATSDWGSYNEQF
TRBJ2-3 TRBV5-4 12 ASREQGAPDTQY
TRBJ1-2 TRBV4-1 16 ASSPAPTGGGMNYGYT
TRBJ1-1 TRBV3-1/TRBV3-2 12 ASSQGHQNTEAF
TRBJ2-7 TRBV6-5 10 ASSPTMGGQY
TRBJ1-1 TRBV12-5 12 ASGLGGPNTEAF
TRBJ1-2 TRBV4-2 13 ASSQVNADSYGYT